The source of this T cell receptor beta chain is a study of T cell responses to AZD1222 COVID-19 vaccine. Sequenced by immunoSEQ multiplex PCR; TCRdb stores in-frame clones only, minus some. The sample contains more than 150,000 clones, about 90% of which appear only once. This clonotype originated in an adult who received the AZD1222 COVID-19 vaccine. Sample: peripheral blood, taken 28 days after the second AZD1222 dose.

The CDR3 loop reads CASSIQSGSSYNEQFF. CDR3 DNA: TGTGCCAGCAGCATACAGAGCGGGAGCTCCTACAATGAGCAGTTCTTC. V is TRBV7-9 and J is TRBJ2-1, with 8 bases aligning to TRBD2. CDR3 length: 16 residues. The V gene end was trimmed by 5 bases and the J gene end by 0 bases; junction bases not matched to a gene: 6. Germline CDR1 SEHNR, CDR2 FQNEAQ (reference sequence).